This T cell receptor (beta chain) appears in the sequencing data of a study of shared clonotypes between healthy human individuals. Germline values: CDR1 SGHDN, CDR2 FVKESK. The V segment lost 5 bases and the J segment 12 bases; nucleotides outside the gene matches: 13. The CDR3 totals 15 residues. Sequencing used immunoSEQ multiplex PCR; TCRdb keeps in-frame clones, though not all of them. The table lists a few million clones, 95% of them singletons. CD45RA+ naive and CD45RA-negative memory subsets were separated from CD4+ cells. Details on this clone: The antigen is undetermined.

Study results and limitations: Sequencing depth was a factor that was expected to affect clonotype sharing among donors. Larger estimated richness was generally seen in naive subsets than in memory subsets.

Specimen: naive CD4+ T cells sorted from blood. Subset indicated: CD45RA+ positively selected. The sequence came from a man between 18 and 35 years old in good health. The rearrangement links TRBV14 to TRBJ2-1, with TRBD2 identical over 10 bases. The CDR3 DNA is TGTGCCAGCAGCTCGAGCGGGAGGGCCTACTTAGGGCAGTTCTTC. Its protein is CASSSSGRAYLGQFF.